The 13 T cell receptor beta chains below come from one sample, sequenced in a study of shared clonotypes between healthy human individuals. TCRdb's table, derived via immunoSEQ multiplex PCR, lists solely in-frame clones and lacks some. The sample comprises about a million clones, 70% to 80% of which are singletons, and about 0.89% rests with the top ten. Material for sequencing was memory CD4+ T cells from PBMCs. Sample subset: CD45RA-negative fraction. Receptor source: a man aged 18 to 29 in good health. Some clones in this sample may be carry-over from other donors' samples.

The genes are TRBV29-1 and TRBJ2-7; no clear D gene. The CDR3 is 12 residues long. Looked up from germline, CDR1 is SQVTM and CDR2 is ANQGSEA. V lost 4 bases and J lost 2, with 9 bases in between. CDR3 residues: CSVGSGPYEQYF. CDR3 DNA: TGCAGCGTTGGTTCAGGCCCCTACGAGCAGTACTTC.

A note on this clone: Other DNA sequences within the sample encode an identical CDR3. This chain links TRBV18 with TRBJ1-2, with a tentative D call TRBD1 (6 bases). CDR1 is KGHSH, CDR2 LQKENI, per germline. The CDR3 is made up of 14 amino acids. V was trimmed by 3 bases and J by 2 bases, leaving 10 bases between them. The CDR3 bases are TGTGCCAGCTCACCTACAGGGACGAACTATGGCTACACCTTC. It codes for CASSPTGTNYGYTF.

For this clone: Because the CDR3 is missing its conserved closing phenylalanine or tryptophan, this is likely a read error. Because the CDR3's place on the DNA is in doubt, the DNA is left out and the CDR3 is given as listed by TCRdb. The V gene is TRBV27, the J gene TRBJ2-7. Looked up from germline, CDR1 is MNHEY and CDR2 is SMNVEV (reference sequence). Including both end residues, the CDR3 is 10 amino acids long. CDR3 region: CASSPIGTPK.

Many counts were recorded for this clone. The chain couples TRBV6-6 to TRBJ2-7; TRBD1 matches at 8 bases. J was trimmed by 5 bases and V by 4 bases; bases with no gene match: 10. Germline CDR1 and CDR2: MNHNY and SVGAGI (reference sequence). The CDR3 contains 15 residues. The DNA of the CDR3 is TGTGCCAGCAGTTCCCAGGGGGCTCTCATGAACGAGCAGTACTTC. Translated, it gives CASSSQGALMNEQYF.

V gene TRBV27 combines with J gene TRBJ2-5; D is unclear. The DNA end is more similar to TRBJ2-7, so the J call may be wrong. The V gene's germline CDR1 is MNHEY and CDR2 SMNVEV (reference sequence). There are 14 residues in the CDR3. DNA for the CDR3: TGTGCCAGCAGTTTATCGGGCTACTCCTACGAGCAGTACTTC. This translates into CASSLSGYSYEQYF.

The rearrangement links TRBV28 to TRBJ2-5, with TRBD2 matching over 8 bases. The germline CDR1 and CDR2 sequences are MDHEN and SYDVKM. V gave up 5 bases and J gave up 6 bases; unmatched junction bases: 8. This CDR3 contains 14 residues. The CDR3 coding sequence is TGTGCCAGCAGTCCCAGCGGGAGTTGGAAGACCCAGTACTTC. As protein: CASSPSGSWKTQYF.

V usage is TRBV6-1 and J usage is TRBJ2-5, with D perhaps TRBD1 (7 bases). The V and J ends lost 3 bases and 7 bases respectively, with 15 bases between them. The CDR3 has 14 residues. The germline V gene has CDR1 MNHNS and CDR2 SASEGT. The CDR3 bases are TGTGCCAGCAGTGATCAGGGGGGCCGCGGGACCCAGTACTTC. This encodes CASSDQGGRGTQYF.

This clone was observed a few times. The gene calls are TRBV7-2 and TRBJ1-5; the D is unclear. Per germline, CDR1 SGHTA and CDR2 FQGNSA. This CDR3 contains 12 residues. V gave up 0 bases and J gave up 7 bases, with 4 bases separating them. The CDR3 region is CASSLAKQPQHF. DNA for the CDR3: TGTGCCAGCAGCTTAGCTAAGCAGCCCCAGCATTTT. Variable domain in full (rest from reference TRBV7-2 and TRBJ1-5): GAGVSQSPSNKVTEKGKDVELRCDPISGHTALYWYRQSLGQGLEFLIYFQGNSAPDKSGLPSDRFSAERTGGSVSTLTIQRTQQEDSAVYLCASSLAKQPQHFGDGTRLSIL.

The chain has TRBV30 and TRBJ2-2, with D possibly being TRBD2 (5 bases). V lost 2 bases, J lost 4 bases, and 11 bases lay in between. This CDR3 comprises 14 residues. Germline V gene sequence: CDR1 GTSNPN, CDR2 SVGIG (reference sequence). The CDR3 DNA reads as TGTGCCTGGAGTACCAAAAGCGGCACCGGGGAGCTGTTTTTT. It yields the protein CAWSTKSGTGELFF.

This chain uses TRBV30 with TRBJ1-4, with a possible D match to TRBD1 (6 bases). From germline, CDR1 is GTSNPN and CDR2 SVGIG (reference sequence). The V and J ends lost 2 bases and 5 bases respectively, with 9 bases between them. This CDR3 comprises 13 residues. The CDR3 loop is CAWSPGQNEKLFF. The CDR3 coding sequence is TGTGCCTGGAGTCCAGGACAGAATGAAAAACTGTTTTTT.

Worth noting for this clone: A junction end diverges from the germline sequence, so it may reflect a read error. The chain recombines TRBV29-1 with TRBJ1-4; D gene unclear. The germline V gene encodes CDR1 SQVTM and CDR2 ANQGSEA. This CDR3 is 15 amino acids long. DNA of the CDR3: TGCAGCGTTCAAGAGCTACAAGCAACTAATGAAAAACTGTTTTTT. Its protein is CSVQELQATNEKLFF.

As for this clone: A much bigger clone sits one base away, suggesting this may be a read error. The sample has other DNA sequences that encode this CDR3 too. CDR3 sequence: CASSLRGENTEAFF. The CDR3 bases are TGTGCCAGCAGCTTGAGGGGGGAGAACACTGAAGCTTTCTTT. The rearrangement joins TRBV7-3 to TRBJ1-1; D possibly corresponds to TRBD1 (6 bases). The CDR3 has 14 residues. The germline V gene has CDR1 SGHTA and CDR2 FQGTGA. V lost 3 bases and J 1 base, leaving 9 bases between the germline ends.

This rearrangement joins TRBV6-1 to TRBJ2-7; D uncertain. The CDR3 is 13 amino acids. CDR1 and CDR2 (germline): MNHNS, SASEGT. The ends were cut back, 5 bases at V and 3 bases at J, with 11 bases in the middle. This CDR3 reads CASSSSRGYEQYF. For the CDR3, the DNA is TGTGCCAGCAGTTCGTCAAGAGGCTACGAGCAGTACTTC.